These T cell receptor beta chains were read from a single sample in a study of control samples from healthy donors and cancer patients. TCRdb's copy holds only in-frame clones and misses some; the assay was immunoSEQ multiplex PCR. The repertoire holds about 82,000 clones, with about 87% as singletons. Sequenced material: blood. The receptors shown here come from a man between 50 and 59 years old in good health. The CDR3 runs from the conserved cysteine through the conserved F or W. The order of the fields is V gene, clone size, D gene, J gene, CDR3 DNA, CDR3 protein. D genes are given only for firm matches. Rows give clone size only sometimes, using once, few, many, or a class for an expanded clone.

v_gene: TRBV6-2/TRBV6-3
abundance: .
d_gene: .
j_gene: TRBJ2-3
CDR3nt: TGTGCCAGCAGTACCGTTTTTCCAGATACGCAGTATTTT
CDR3aa: CASSTVFPDTQYF

v_gene: TRBV7-2
abundance: .
d_gene: .
j_gene: TRBJ1-3
CDR3nt: TGTGCCAGCAGCGGACGACAGGGAAACACCATATATTTT
CDR3aa: CASSGRQGNTIYF

v_gene: TRBV5-6
abundance: .
d_gene: TRBD2
j_gene: TRBJ2-2
CDR3nt: TGTGCCAGCAGCTTAAATCGGGGGGGTGCCGTGTCCGGGGAGCTGTTTTTT
CDR3aa: CASSLNRGGAVSGELFF

v_gene: TRBV7-9
abundance: .
d_gene: .
j_gene: TRBJ2-1
CDR3nt: TGTGCCAGCAGCCGTAGGCGGGGACCCTCCTACAATGAGCAGTTCTTC
CDR3aa: CASSRRRGPSYNEQFF

v_gene: TRBV5-4
abundance: once
d_gene: TRBD1
j_gene: TRBJ2-1
CDR3nt: TGTGCCAGCAGCCCTAAAGGGACAGGACACAATGAGCAGTTCTTC
CDR3aa: CASSPKGTGHNEQFF

v_gene: TRBV2
abundance: .
d_gene: .
j_gene: TRBJ1-1
CDR3nt: TGTGCCAGCAGTGAAGACGGGGAGGACACTGAAGCTTTCTTT
CDR3aa: CASSEDGEDTEAFF

v_gene: TRBV3-1/TRBV3-2
abundance: .
d_gene: .
j_gene: TRBJ1-2
CDR3nt: TGTGCCAGCAGCCAAAACAGTCACTATGGCTACACCTTC
CDR3aa: CASSQNSHYGYTF

v_gene: TRBV19
abundance: .
d_gene: .
j_gene: TRBJ1-2
CDR3nt: TGTGCCAGTAGTAAATGGAGCGTTATTTATGGCTACACCTTC
CDR3aa: CASSKWSVIYGYTF

v_gene: TRBV5-8
abundance: .
d_gene: TRBD2
j_gene: TRBJ2-1
CDR3nt: TGTGCCAGCAGCTTGGGACTAGCGGGAGCGGGATGGATTGATGAGCAGTTCTTC
CDR3aa: CASSLGLAGAGWIDEQFF

v_gene: TRBV12-5
abundance: .
d_gene: .
j_gene: TRBJ1-4
CDR3nt: TGTGCTAGTGCCCGACAGAGTAATGAAAAACTGTTTTTT
CDR3aa: CASARQSNEKLFF

v_gene: TRBV4-3
abundance: few
d_gene: .
j_gene: TRBJ1-6
CDR3nt: TGCGCCAGCAGCCAAGATGGGGGAGGTAATTCACCCCTCCACTTT
CDR3aa: CASSQDGGGNSPLHF

v_gene: TRBV5-1
abundance: .
d_gene: .
j_gene: TRBJ1-1
CDR3nt: TGCGCCAGCAGCAGTAGTAGCACTGAAGCTTTCTTT
CDR3aa: CASSSSSTEAFF

v_gene: TRBV25-1
abundance: .
d_gene: TRBD1
j_gene: TRBJ2-5
CDR3nt: TGTGCCAGCAGTGAATACGGCACAGGGGGACAAGAGACCCAGTACTTC
CDR3aa: CASSEYGTGGQETQYF

v_gene: TRBV19
abundance: .
d_gene: .
j_gene: TRBJ2-4
CDR3nt: TGTGCCAGTACCGACCTTGACAAAAACATTCAGTACTTC
CDR3aa: CASTDLDKNIQYF

v_gene: TRBV28
abundance: .
d_gene: TRBD1
j_gene: TRBJ1-4
CDR3nt: TGTGCCAGCAGCCGGACAGGGATCGGTGAAAAACTGTTTTTT
CDR3aa: CASSRTGIGEKLFF

v_gene: TRBV2
abundance: .
d_gene: .
j_gene: TRBJ1-1
CDR3nt: TGTGCCAGCAGCGCCGGAGGGAGGAACACTGAAGCTTTCTTT
CDR3aa: CASSAGGRNTEAFF

v_gene: TRBV19
abundance: .
d_gene: TRBD1
j_gene: TRBJ1-2
CDR3nt: TGTGCCAGTAGTTTAGACAGGGGAATGGACTATGGCTACACCTTC
CDR3aa: CASSLDRGMDYGYTF

v_gene: TRBV5-5
abundance: .
d_gene: TRBD1
j_gene: TRBJ1-2
CDR3nt: TGTGCCAGCAGCCACGGGACAGGGCGGGCTGGCTACACCTTC
CDR3aa: CASSHGTGRAGYTF

v_gene: TRBV29-1
abundance: .
d_gene: .
j_gene: TRBJ2-1
CDR3nt: TGCAGCCCTAAGGTAGGGGACCCTTACAATGAGCAGTTCTTC
CDR3aa: CSPKVGDPYNEQFF

v_gene: TRBV12-3/TRBV12-4
abundance: few
d_gene: .
j_gene: TRBJ1-6
CDR3nt: TGTGCCAGCAGTTCCTTACCCGGATCACCCCTCCACTTT
CDR3aa: CASSSLPGSPLHF

v_gene: TRBV6-2/TRBV6-3
abundance: .
d_gene: TRBD2
j_gene: TRBJ2-5
CDR3nt: TGTGCCAGCAGTCGGTTGAGCGGGGGGCGAGAGACCCAGTACTTC
CDR3aa: CASSRLSGGRETQYF

v_gene: TRBV29-1
abundance: .
d_gene: .
j_gene: TRBJ2-6
CDR3nt: TGCAGCGTTCTGAGGTCTGGGGCCAACGTCCTGACTTTC
CDR3aa: CSVLRSGANVLTF

v_gene: TRBV18
abundance: .
d_gene: .
j_gene: TRBJ1-2
CDR3nt: TGTGCCAGCTCACCACAGGGGCCCAATCTTAACTATGGCTACACCTTC
CDR3aa: CASSPQGPNLNYGYTF

v_gene: TRBV3-1/TRBV3-2
abundance: few
d_gene: .
j_gene: TRBJ1-6
CDR3nt: TGTGCCAGCAGCCAAGGTCAGTCACCCCTCCACTTT
CDR3aa: CASSQGQSPLHF

v_gene: TRBV6-5
abundance: .
d_gene: TRBD1
j_gene: TRBJ1-4
CDR3nt: TGTGCCAGCAGTTCCGACAGGGGAGGGGATGAAAAACTGTTTTTT
CDR3aa: CASSSDRGGDEKLFF

v_gene: TRBV10-3
abundance: .
d_gene: .
j_gene: TRBJ2-7
CDR3nt: TGTGCCATCAGTGCTCTGGCAGGGATTTCCTACGAGCAGTACTTC
CDR3aa: CAISALAGISYEQYF

v_gene: TRBV27
abundance: .
d_gene: .
j_gene: TRBJ2-7
CDR3nt: TGTGCCAGCAATGCCTGGACAGATCCCTACGAGCAGTACTTC
CDR3aa: CASNAWTDPYEQYF

v_gene: TRBV6-5
abundance: .
d_gene: TRBD2
j_gene: TRBJ2-1
CDR3nt: TGTGCCAGCAGCTCTCGGACTAGCATCAATGAGCAGTTCTTC
CDR3aa: CASSSRTSINEQFF

v_gene: TRBV6-6
abundance: once
d_gene: TRBD2
j_gene: TRBJ2-1
CDR3nt: TGTGCCAGCAGTTACCAAGCTAGCGGGACAAATGAGCAGTTCTTC
CDR3aa: CASSYQASGTNEQFF

v_gene: TRBV27
abundance: .
d_gene: .
j_gene: TRBJ1-1
CDR3nt: TGTGCCAGCAGTTTATCTGTGGGGGCGGGCACTGAAGCTTTCTTT
CDR3aa: CASSLSVGAGTEAFF

v_gene: TRBV15
abundance: once
d_gene: .
j_gene: TRBJ1-5
CDR3nt: TGTGCCACCAGCAGAGATCGTGAAGGGGGGGACAATCAGCCCCAGCATTTT
CDR3aa: CATSRDREGGDNQPQHF

v_gene: TRBV12-3/TRBV12-4
abundance: .
d_gene: .
j_gene: TRBJ2-2
CDR3nt: TGTGCCAGCAGTTTATCATCCGGGGAGCTGTTTTTT
CDR3aa: CASSLSSGELFF

v_gene: TRBV7-3
abundance: .
d_gene: .
j_gene: TRBJ2-3
CDR3nt: TGTGCCAGCAGCTTAACGGGACATTCAATCGGCACAGATACGCAGTATTTT
CDR3aa: CASSLTGHSIGTDTQYF

v_gene: TRBV29-1
abundance: .
d_gene: .
j_gene: TRBJ1-1
CDR3nt: TGCAGCACACCGGGGGCAAGTGGCACTGAAGCTTTCTTT
CDR3aa: CSTPGASGTEAFF

v_gene: TRBV27
abundance: .
d_gene: .
j_gene: TRBJ1-2
CDR3nt: TGTGCCAGCAGTTTCGCGGAAGATGGCTACACCTTC
CDR3aa: CASSFAEDGYTF

v_gene: TRBV11-3
abundance: .
d_gene: .
j_gene: TRBJ2-1
CDR3nt: TGTGCCAGCAGCTCCGAAGGCTTAGGGACTCTCAATGAGCAGTTCTTC
CDR3aa: CASSSEGLGTLNEQFF

v_gene: TRBV29-1
abundance: .
d_gene: .
j_gene: TRBJ1-1
CDR3nt: TGCAGCGTACTCTACTACGGGAACACTGAAGCTTTCTTT
CDR3aa: CSVLYYGNTEAFF

v_gene: TRBV27
abundance: .
d_gene: TRBD1
j_gene: TRBJ2-2
CDR3nt: TGTGCCAGCAGTCGGACAGGGAAAACCGGGGAGCTGTTTTTT
CDR3aa: CASSRTGKTGELFF

v_gene: TRBV30
abundance: .
d_gene: .
j_gene: TRBJ1-1
CDR3nt: TGTGCCCTGGAAAGAGGGATTGAAGCTTTCTTT
CDR3aa: CALERGIEAFF

v_gene: TRBV24-1
abundance: once
d_gene: .
j_gene: TRBJ2-1
CDR3nt: TGTGCCACCAGTGATGGAGGAAGGGGAACCCCCAGCTCCTACAATGAGCAGTTCTTC
CDR3aa: CATSDGGRGTPSSYNEQFF

v_gene: TRBV27
abundance: .
d_gene: .
j_gene: TRBJ1-1
CDR3nt: TGTGCCAGCAGTTTCCACGACGGACTGAACACTGAAGCTTTCTTT
CDR3aa: CASSFHDGLNTEAFF

v_gene: TRBV6-2/TRBV6-3
abundance: .
d_gene: TRBD1
j_gene: TRBJ1-1
CDR3nt: TGTGCCAGCAGCCGGACAGGGCATGGCACTGAAGCTTTCTTT
CDR3aa: CASSRTGHGTEAFF

v_gene: TRBV9
abundance: .
d_gene: .
j_gene: TRBJ1-6
CDR3nt: TGTGCCAGCAGCGTAGGAGGGGGGGACTCACCCCTCCACTTT
CDR3aa: CASSVGGGDSPLHF

v_gene: TRBV10-2
abundance: .
d_gene: TRBD1
j_gene: TRBJ2-7
CDR3nt: TGCGCCAGCAATAATGACTTGGGACAGGCCTACGAGCAGTACTTC
CDR3aa: CASNNDLGQAYEQYF

v_gene: TRBV6-5
abundance: .
d_gene: .
j_gene: TRBJ2-5
CDR3nt: TGTGCCACTCGGGACACCCTCCAGGAGACCCAGTACTTC
CDR3aa: CATRDTLQETQYF

v_gene: TRBV6-4
abundance: .
d_gene: TRBD1
j_gene: TRBJ1-1
CDR3nt: TGTGCCAGCAGGGTCCGGGACAGGAAGATGAACACTGAAGCTTTCTTT
CDR3aa: CASRVRDRKMNTEAFF

v_gene: TRBV3-1/TRBV3-2
abundance: .
d_gene: .
j_gene: TRBJ2-7
CDR3nt: TGTGCCAGCAGCCTCCACGGAGCCTACGAGCAGTACTTC
CDR3aa: CASSLHGAYEQYF

v_gene: TRBV7-9
abundance: .
d_gene: .
j_gene: TRBJ1-1
CDR3nt: TGTGCCAGCAGCAAAGAGGGGGGGACTGAAGCTTTCTTT
CDR3aa: CASSKEGGTEAFF

v_gene: TRBV19
abundance: .
d_gene: TRBD2
j_gene: TRBJ2-7
CDR3nt: TGTGCCAGTAGTATAGATCGCGGGGGTGGCGAGCAGTACTTC
CDR3aa: CASSIDRGGGEQYF

v_gene: TRBV6-4
abundance: few
d_gene: .
j_gene: TRBJ2-1
CDR3nt: TGTGCCAGCAGTGACCACAGGGATACCTACAATGAGCAGTTCTTC
CDR3aa: CASSDHRDTYNEQFF

v_gene: TRBV6-2/TRBV6-3
abundance: .
d_gene: TRBD1
j_gene: TRBJ1-5
CDR3nt: TGTGCCAGCAGCAAAAGGGACAGGGTTGAACCCCAGCATTTT
CDR3aa: CASSKRDRVEPQHF

v_gene: TRBV4-2
abundance: .
d_gene: .
j_gene: TRBJ2-2
CDR3nt: TGTGCCAGCAGCCAAGTCGCGGAGGTCGGGGAGCTGTTTTTT
CDR3aa: CASSQVAEVGELFF

v_gene: TRBV30
abundance: .
d_gene: .
j_gene: TRBJ1-3
CDR3nt: TGTGCCTGGAGTGTGGTCAGTCGGTCTGGAAACACCATATATTTT
CDR3aa: CAWSVVSRSGNTIYF